One T cell receptor beta chain is described in this entry. This sample was taken from a study of PD-1 blockade in classical Hodgkin lymphoma. The method was immunoSEQ multiplex PCR; TCRdb's version includes in-frame clones alone and lacks a portion of them. The repertoire holds fewer than 95,000 clones, approximately 83% seen once, with 17% in the top ten. The time point is: cycle 4 day 1 (C4D1), after more than five weeks of nivolumab. Brentuximab vedotin exposure varied, and every patient relapsed after autologous stem cell transplantation. The trim removed 4 bases at V and 0 bases at J, leaving 11 bases unmatched. This CDR3 is 17 amino acids long. CDR1 and CDR2 from the germline V gene are SEHNR and FQNEAQ (reference sequence).

Sequencing was performed on peripheral blood mononuclear cells (PBMCs), taken before the fourth cycle of nivolumab. This receptor was identified in a human donor with classical Hodgkin lymphoma. This chain joins TRBV7-9 and TRBJ1-1; 7 positions match TRBD1. The CDR3, as DNA: TGTGCCAGCAGCTCAACGCCGGGACAGCTATTGAACACTGAAGCTTTCTTT. It encodes CASSSTPGQLLNTEAFF.